This T cell receptor (beta chain) was identified during a study of blood T cells in healthy people across ages. Study observations and caveats: The unsorted PBMCs prevented any conclusive comparison of naive versus antigen-experienced cells.

A remark on this clonotype: Antigen unknown.

A second PCR, run for roughly 7 to 11 cycles, used a sample-barcoded 5' primer plus a J-beta primer mix. A single record per CDR3 protein comes from TCRdb applying MiXCR to the 5' RACE reads. The sample lists around 1,000,000 distinct CDR3 sequences, roughly 24% occurring once. This CDR3 is built from 14 residues. CDR1 and CDR2 (germline): SGHAT, FQNNGV. Trimming pared 3 bases from V and 5 bases from J, leaving 13 bases between. Separately, the same data were catalogued under a study of T cells of mothers and their children. That source reports: Thymic selection, a shaping force on TCR recombination output, acts similarly in related and unrelated pairs.

The sequence was obtained from a girl aged 2 to 9 in good health. The gene calls are TRBV11-2 and TRBJ2-5; D ambiguous. What was sequenced was blood. This CDR3 reads CASSFYSSRETQYF. The DNA of the CDR3 is TGTGCCAGCAGCTTTTACAGTTCCCGTGAGACCCAGTACTTC.